This T cell receptor beta chain originates from a study of blood T cells in healthy people across ages. This CDR3 contains 17 residues. The V gene end was trimmed by 5 bases and the J gene end by 5 bases; junction bases not matched to a gene: 10. Only one count was recorded for this clonotype. The second PCR ran about 6 to 11 cycles with a sample-barcoded 5' primer and J-beta primers. TCRdb ran MiXCR on the 5' RACE reads and lists one entry per CDR3 protein. The sample holds 720,000 or so distinct CDR3 sequences; less than 45% are singletons and the top ten take about 30%. Sample: blood. The J gene is TRBJ2-1, the V gene TRBV12-3 or TRBV12-4; 12 nucleotides line up with TRBD1. The TCR was taken from a man aged 80 or over in good health. The CDR3, as DNA: TGTGCCAGCAGTCCGTCCCGGGACAGGGGGCTTAACAATGAGCAGTTCTTC. It translates to CASSPSRDRGLNNEQFF.